These T cell receptor beta chains were read from a single sample in a study of blood T cell repertoires in COVID-19. Method: immunoSEQ multiplex PCR; TCRdb's copy keeps in-frame clones and lacks some. This table has 150,000 to 190,000 clones, 80% to 90% appearing once. Sample: peripheral blood. The origin of the receptors is a woman in her sixties or seventies with COVID-19, enrolled during active disease. The CDR3 runs from the conserved cysteine through the conserved F or W. The D gene is left open where the match is weak. Clone sizes are given selectively: once, few, many, or a class where the clone is expanded.

clone size,V gene,D gene,J gene,CDR3 protein,CDR3 DNA
NA,TRBV6-5,TRBD1,TRBJ1-4,CASSYSGQGNYEKLFF,TGTGCCAGCAGTTACTCGGGACAGGGGAATTATGAAAAACTGTTTTTT
NA,TRBV30,TRBD2,TRBJ2-2,CAWRPAGGPFGELFF,TGTGCCTGGAGACCAGCGGGGGGGCCCTTCGGGGAGCTGTTTTTT
NA,TRBV6-1,NA,TRBJ1-4,CASSSLSINEKLFF,TGTGCCAGCAGTTCTTTGAGCATTAATGAAAAACTGTTTTTT
NA,TRBV6-4,NA,TRBJ2-1,CASSDSYRMGDEQFF,TGTGCCAGCAGTGACTCGTATAGGATGGGAGATGAGCAGTTCTTC
NA,TRBV11-1,TRBD2,TRBJ2-1,CASSLGAGVLNEQFF,TGTGCCAGCAGCTTGGGAGCGGGAGTTCTCAATGAGCAGTTCTTC
NA,TRBV18,NA,TRBJ2-1,CASSPAGRNEQFF,TGTGCCAGCTCACCCGCAGGGCGCAATGAGCAGTTCTTC
NA,TRBV19,TRBD2,TRBJ2-1,CATLAGGGNEQFF,TGTGCCACATTAGCGGGTGGGGGTAATGAGCAGTTCTTC
NA,TRBV2,TRBD1,TRBJ2-1,CASSRDRVYGEQFF,TGTGCCAGCAGCCGGGACAGGGTTTATGGTGAGCAGTTCTTC
NA,TRBV9,TRBD1,TRBJ1-1,CASSVDWTGRSEAFF,TGTGCCAGCAGCGTAGATTGGACAGGGAGGTCTGAAGCTTTCTTT
NA,TRBV3-1/TRBV3-2,NA,TRBJ2-1,CASSRSFRNEQFF,TGTGCCAGCAGCCGTTCGTTTAGAAATGAGCAGTTCTTC
NA,TRBV6-1,NA,TRBJ2-4,CASSEAAQRDIQYF,TGTGCCAGCAGTGAAGCGGCCCAGAGGGACATTCAGTACTTC
NA,TRBV7-9,TRBD1,TRBJ1-5,CASSSEGAGQPQHF,TGTGCCAGCAGCTCGGAGGGGGCAGGTCAGCCCCAGCATTTT
NA,TRBV11-2,NA,TRBJ1-2,CASSLGDIYYGYTF,TGTGCCAGCAGCTTAGGAGACATATACTATGGCTACACCTTC
NA,TRBV7-3,NA,TRBJ2-3,CASSSTPDWTDTQYF,TGTGCCAGCAGCTCCACCCCCGACTGGACAGATACGCAGTATTTT
NA,TRBV10-3,NA,TRBJ2-5,CAISESTRRVREKTQYF,TGTGCCATCAGTGAGTCGACTCGTCGGGTCAGGGAAAAGACCCAGTACTTC
NA,TRBV27,NA,TRBJ1-1,CASKVLGQLNTEAFF,TGTGCCAGCAAAGTGCTCGGACAGCTGAACACTGAAGCTTTCTTT
NA,TRBV25-1,TRBD2,TRBJ2-1,CASSPRTSGSSYNEQFF,TGTGCCAGCAGTCCGAGGACTAGCGGGAGCTCCTACAATGAGCAGTTCTTC
NA,TRBV5-1,TRBD1,TRBJ1-1,CASSSGGYRGSEAFF,TGCGCCAGCAGCTCAGGGGGGTACAGGGGATCGGAAGCTTTCTTT
NA,TRBV18,NA,TRBJ2-5,CASSPLPAGTTQETQYF,TGTGCCAGCTCACCTCTTCCTGCCGGGACAACCCAAGAGACCCAGTACTTC
NA,TRBV19,NA,TRBJ1-5,CASRTEGGLGNQPQHF,TGTGCCAGTAGGACCGAGGGGGGGCTTGGCAATCAGCCCCAGCATTTT
NA,TRBV6-4,NA,TRBJ1-1,CASRDSNRDTEAFF,TGTGCCAGCAGGGACTCGAACAGAGACACTGAAGCTTTCTTT
once,TRBV10-1,NA,TRBJ1-4,CASSGFLSEKLFF,TGCGCCAGCAGTGGGTTCTTAAGCGAAAAACTGTTTTTT
NA,TRBV3-1/TRBV3-2,TRBD1,TRBJ1-4,CASSRRTGGEEKLFF,TGTGCCAGCAGCCGGCGGACAGGGGGAGAAGAAAAACTGTTTTTT
NA,TRBV19,NA,TRBJ1-4,CASSNGGSLNEKLFF,TGTGCCAGTAGTAATGGGGGGTCCCTCAATGAAAAACTGTTTTTT
NA,TRBV18,NA,TRBJ1-2,CASSPRTDHYGYTF,TGTGCCAGCTCACCACGGACAGACCACTATGGCTACACCTTC